The 10 T cell receptor beta chains listed next were all sequenced from one sample in a study of T cell repertoires in cytomegalovirus infection. TCRdb passed the reads through MiXCR, listing each CDR3 protein once. The repertoire has 310,000 or so distinct CDR3 sequences, more than 20% of them found once; the top ten carry about an eighth. The antigens these receptors bind are not known. Specimen: cultured PBMCs, collected from culture after CMV antigen stimulation. Receptors originate from a human donor in good health (CMV status not recorded). Some clones in this sample may be carry-over from other donors' samples.

The V and J genes are TRBV4-1 and TRBJ2-3; 7 nucleotides align to TRBD2. The CDR3 consists of 16 residues. In germline, CDR1 is MGHRA, CDR2 YSYEKL. With V trimmed by 1 base and J by 7 bases, 11 bases remained unmatched. CDR3 bases: TGCGCCAGCAGCCAAGGTTCTGGCGGGAGCAGGAATACGCAGTATTTT. This sequence encodes CASSQGSGGSRNTQYF.

The sample holds a few counts of this clonotype. The V gene is TRBV9, the J gene TRBJ1-3; D is possibly TRBD1 (6 bases). Looked up from germline, CDR1 is SGDLS and CDR2 is YYNGEE. V shed 4 bases and J shed 1 base, with 18 bases lying between them. The CDR3 consists of 17 residues. The CDR3 coding sequence is TGTGCCAGCAGCCCCAGGACGGGGGCGCTTTCTGGAAACACCATATATTTT. Translation gives CASSPRTGALSGNTIYF.

This clonotype was seen repeatedly, ten times or more. The chain recombines TRBV7-6 with TRBJ2-7; 9 bases are a match to TRBD2. V gave up 0 bases and J gave up 6 bases; unmatched junction bases: 6. CDR1 and CDR2 (germline): SGHVS, FNYEAQ. The CDR3 is made up of 15 amino acids. DNA for the CDR3: TGTGCCAGCAGCTTAGCTGTTAGCGGGAGTGGCGAGCAGTACTTC. This codes for CASSLAVSGSGEQYF. Full variable domain (remainder filled in from reference TRBV7-6 and TRBJ2-7): GAGVSQSPRYKVTKRGQDVALRCDPISGHVSLYWYRQALGQGPEFLTYFNYEAQQDKSGLPNDRFSAERPEGSISTLTIQRTEQRDSAMYRCASSLAVSGSGEQYFGPGTRLTVT.

The V gene is TRBV7-8, the J gene TRBJ1-6, with D possibly TRBD1 on 5 matching bases. The V gene's germline CDR1 is SGHVS and CDR2 FQNEAQ. The CDR3 runs to 18 residues. Trimming cost V 0 bases and J 7 bases, with 19 bases left between them. The CDR3 coding sequence is TGTGCCAGCAGCTTAGCGCTGGGGGGATTGAACTGGAATTCACCCCTCCACTTT. Translated, it gives CASSLALGGLNWNSPLHF.

V usage is TRBV6-2 or TRBV6-3 and J usage is TRBJ2-7; 8 positions agree with TRBD2. Germline V gives CDR1 MNHEY, CDR2 SVGEGT. This CDR3 region has 14 residues. The junction had 7 bases not matched to a gene; V was cut back by 6 bases and J by 3 bases. CDR3 in amino acids: CASRGLGFVYEQYF. The CDR3 nucleotides read TGTGCCAGCAGGGGACTAGGTTTTGTCTACGAGCAGTACTTC.

This clonotype was seen ten or more times. The CDR3 DNA sequence: TGTGCCAGCAGCTTAGCGGGGGCAGGGGCCAACGTCCTGACTTTC. Its translation: CASSLAGAGANVLTF. The rearrangement joins TRBV11-2 to TRBJ2-6; D possibly matches TRBD1 or TRBD2 (6 bases each). The V end was cut by 1 base, the J end by 4 bases, with 8 bases between. The CDR3 sequence is 15 residues long. CDR1 SGHAT and CDR2 FQNNGV come from the germline V gene. Supplemented by reference TRBV11-2 and TRBJ2-6, the full variable domain reads EAGVAQSPRYKIIEKRQSVAFWCNPISGHATLYWYQQILGQGPKLLIQFQNNGVVDDSQLPKDRFSAERLKGVDSTLKIQPAKLEDSAVYLCASSLAGAGANVLTFGAGSRLTVL.

This clonotype is a singleton in its sample. The chain is built from TRBV12-3 or TRBV12-4 and TRBJ2-3, with 11 bases matching TRBD1. The V segment lost 6 bases and the J segment 0 bases; nucleotides outside the gene matches: 2. The CDR3 has 15 amino acids. CDR3 in amino acids: CASRGTGGSTDTQYF. CDR3 in DNA: TGTGCCAGCAGAGGGACAGGGGGAAGCACAGATACGCAGTATTTT.

This clonotype was seen a handful of times. The chain combines TRBV7-2 with TRBJ2-7; possibly TRBD2 for D (5 bases). This CDR3 has 13 amino acids. V dropped 4 bases and J dropped 3 bases, with 10 bases sitting between them. Germline CDR1 is SGHTA and CDR2 is FQGNSA. The CDR3 protein is CASSYARDYEQYV. DNA of the CDR3: TGTGCCAGCAGCTATGCCCGGGACTACGAGCAGTACGTC.

This clonotype is a singleton in its sample. This chain uses TRBV4-1 with TRBJ1-1; D unclear. The V gene lost 3 bases and the J gene lost 3 bases, with 11 bases spanning the gap. The CDR3 is 14 amino acids. Germline V gives CDR1 MGHRA, CDR2 YSYEKL. The CDR3 spells CASSHLTWDTEAFF. As DNA, the CDR3 is TGCGCCAGCAGCCATCTTACCTGGGACACTGAAGCTTTCTTT.

This sequence joins TRBV6-1 and TRBJ1-1; the D gene is possibly TRBD1 (5 bases). This CDR3 has 16 residues. V was pared by 6 bases and J by 5 bases, with 22 bases between. Germline CDR1 reads MNHNS; CDR2 reads SASEGT. CDR3 residues: CASRAGTGQFGTEAFF. The CDR3 nucleotides read TGTGCCAGCAGGGCGGGGACCGGACAATTTGGGACTGAAGCTTTCTTT.